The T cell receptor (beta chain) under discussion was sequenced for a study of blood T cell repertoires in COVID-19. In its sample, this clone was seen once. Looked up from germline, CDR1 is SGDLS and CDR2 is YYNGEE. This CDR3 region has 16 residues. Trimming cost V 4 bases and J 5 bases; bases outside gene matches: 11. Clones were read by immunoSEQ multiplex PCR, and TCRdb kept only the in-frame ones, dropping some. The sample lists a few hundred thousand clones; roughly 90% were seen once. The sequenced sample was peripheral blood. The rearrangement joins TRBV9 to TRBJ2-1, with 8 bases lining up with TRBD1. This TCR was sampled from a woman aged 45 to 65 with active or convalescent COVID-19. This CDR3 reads CASSLPGGATHNEQFF. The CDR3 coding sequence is TGTGCCAGCAGCCTTCCAGGGGGCGCGACTCACAATGAGCAGTTCTTC.